This TCR beta chain was observed in a study of blood T cell repertoires in COVID-19. Study context: Whether acute or convalescent, the COVID-19 samples came from the United States, Italy and Spain. T cells, B-cell-depleted T cells, or PBMCs provided the cDNA or gDNA that served as material.

This CDR3 spans 11 amino acids. Trimming took 5 bases from V and 9 from J, leaving 8 bases between them. The protocol was immunoSEQ multiplex PCR, while the TCRdb copy is restricted to in-frame clones and leaves out a portion. The data show roughly 89,000 clones, 80% seen once. This clonotype was sampled from a woman in her 70s with acute or convalescent COVID-19. The sample comprised peripheral blood. The rearrangement joins TRBV12-3 or TRBV12-4 to TRBJ1-5; the D gene is possibly TRBD1 (5 bases). CDR3 residues: CASSPGGPQHF. The CDR3 coding sequence is TGTGCCAGCAGTCCCGGGGGGCCCCAGCATTTT.